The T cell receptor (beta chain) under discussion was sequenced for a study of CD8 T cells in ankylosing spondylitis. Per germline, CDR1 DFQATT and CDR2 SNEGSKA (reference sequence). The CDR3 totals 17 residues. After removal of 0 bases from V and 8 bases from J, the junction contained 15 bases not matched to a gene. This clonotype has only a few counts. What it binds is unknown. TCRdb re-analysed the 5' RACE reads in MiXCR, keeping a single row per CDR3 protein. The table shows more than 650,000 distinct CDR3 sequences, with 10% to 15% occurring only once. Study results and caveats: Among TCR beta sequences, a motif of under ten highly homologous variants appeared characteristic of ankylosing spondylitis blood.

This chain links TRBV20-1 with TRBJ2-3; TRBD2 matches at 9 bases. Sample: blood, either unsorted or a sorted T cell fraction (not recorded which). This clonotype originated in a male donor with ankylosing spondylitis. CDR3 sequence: CSARDSSRLADWVTQYF. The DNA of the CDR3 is TGCAGTGCTAGAGATAGTTCCCGACTAGCGGACTGGGTTACGCAGTATTTT.